This TCR beta chain comes out of a study of CD4 and CD8 cells across lung adenocarcinoma regions. This clonotype was counted ten times or more. This may arise from a read error, as a much more abundant clone is one base away. Each CDR3 protein gets one entry after TCRdb re-called the PCR reads with MiXCR. The sample lists about 7,700 distinct CDR3 sequences, roughly 52% occurring once. Localized lung adenocarcinoma, a non-small cell lung cancer, affected the donors. Trimming left V 0 bases short and J 13 bases short, with 19 bases between. This CDR3 comprises 15 residues. The germline gives CDR1 MNHEY, CDR2 SVGAGI.

The receptor was isolated from a female donor with lung adenocarcinoma. The CD4 and CD8 labels of this study may be unreliable. The gene calls are TRBV6-5 and TRBJ2-1; D is ambiguous. The sequenced sample was CD8+ T cells from the center of a lung tumor. This chain's CDR3 is CASSYSIGSLETQFF. The CDR3 DNA reads as TGTGCCAGCAGTTACTCGATAGGTTCCTTAGAGACCCAGTTCTTC.